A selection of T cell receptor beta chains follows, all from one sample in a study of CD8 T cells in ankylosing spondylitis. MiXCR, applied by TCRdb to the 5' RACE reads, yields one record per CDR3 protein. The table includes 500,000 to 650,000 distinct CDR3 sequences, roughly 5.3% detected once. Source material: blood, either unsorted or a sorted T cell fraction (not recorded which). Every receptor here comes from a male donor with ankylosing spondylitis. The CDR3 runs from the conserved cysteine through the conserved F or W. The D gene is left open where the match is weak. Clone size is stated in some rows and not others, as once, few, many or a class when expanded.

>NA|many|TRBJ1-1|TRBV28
CASSLWDPPREAFF
TGTGCCAGCAGTTTATGGGACCCCCCAAGGGAAGCTTTCTTT
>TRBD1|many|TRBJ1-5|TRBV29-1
CSVGQGLGQPQHF
TGCAGCGTTGGACAGGGGTTAGGTCAGCCCCAGCATTTT
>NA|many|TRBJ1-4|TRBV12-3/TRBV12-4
CASMRWGNEKLFF
TGTGCCAGCATGCGATGGGGGAATGAAAAACTGTTTTTT
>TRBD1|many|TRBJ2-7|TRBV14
CASSPRDRAWEQYF
TGTGCCAGCAGCCCCCGGGACAGGGCCTGGGAGCAGTACTTC
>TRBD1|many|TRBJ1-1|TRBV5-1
CASSKTGVNTEAFF
TGCGCCAGCAGCAAGACAGGGGTGAACACTGAAGCTTTCTTT
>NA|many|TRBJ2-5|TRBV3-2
CASSQFLAGGLRETQYF
TGTGCCAGCAGCCAGTTTCTAGCGGGGGGGCTTCGGGAGACCCAGTACTTC
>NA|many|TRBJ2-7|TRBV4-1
CASSHTNDEQYF
TGCGCCAGCAGCCACACGAACGACGAGCAGTACTTC
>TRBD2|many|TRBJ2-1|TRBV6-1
CASSPTGLASYNEQFF
TGTGCCAGCAGTCCTACTGGACTAGCGAGTTACAATGAGCAGTTCTTC
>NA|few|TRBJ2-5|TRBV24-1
CATSDPSRGGETQYF
TGTGCCACCAGTGACCCGTCGCGGGGTGGAGAGACCCAGTACTTC
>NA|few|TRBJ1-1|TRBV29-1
CSVNSGGTEAFF
TGCAGCGTTAACTCAGGCGGAACTGAAGCTTTCTTT
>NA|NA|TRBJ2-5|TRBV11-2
CASSYSLDKQETQYF
TGTGCCAGCAGCTATTCTCTGGACAAGCAAGAGACCCAGTACTTC
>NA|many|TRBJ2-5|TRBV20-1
CSASSGVEETQYF
TGCAGTGCTAGTTCCGGGGTGGAAGAGACCCAGTACTTC
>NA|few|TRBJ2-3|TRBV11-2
CASSLGTLRADTQYF
TGTGCCAGCAGCTTAGGGACCCTAAGGGCAGATACGCAGTATTTT
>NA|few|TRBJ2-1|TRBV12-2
CASLVLAGGANEQFF
TGTGCAAGTCTAGTGCTAGCGGGAGGGGCGAATGAGCAGTTCTTC
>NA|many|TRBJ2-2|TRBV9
CASCRNTGELFF
TGTGCCAGCTGCCGGAACACCGGGGAGCTGTTTTTT
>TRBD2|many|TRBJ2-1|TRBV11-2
CASSPRLAGVPGQFF
TGTGCCAGCAGTCCCCGGCTAGCGGGGGTTCCTGGGCAGTTCTTC
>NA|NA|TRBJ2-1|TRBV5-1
CASSFDPPRSHKYNEQFF
TGCGCCAGCAGCTTCGACCCACCTAGATCCCATAAGTACAATGAGCAGTTCTTC
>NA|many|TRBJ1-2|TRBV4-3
CASSQRSETAKGYTF
TGCGCCAGCAGCCAACGGTCCGAAACAGCTAAGGGCTACACCTTC
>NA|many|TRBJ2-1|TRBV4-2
CASSQDWGYNEQFF
TGTGCCAGCAGCCAAGATTGGGGGTACAATGAGCAGTTCTTC